This T cell receptor beta chain was recovered during a study of T cells in Graves' hyperthyroidism and ophthalmopathy. The study's findings and limits: The model made its ophthalmopathy prediction, and onset followed a median around six months later. Through a model of 13 V-J features, ophthalmopathy was separated from stable hyperthyroidism. Most thyroid clonotypes that were expanded above 0.001 also turned up in blood.

Amplified TCR beta CDR3 regions derived from RNA transcripts. The HTBI set primed first-round TCR CDR3 RT-PCR. Using its own MiXCR run on the multiplex PCR reads, TCRdb lists one record per CDR3 protein. The data contain a few hundred thousand distinct CDR3 sequences, about 17% of them singletons. This clonotype was seen ten or more times. Its specificity is not known. Fresh peripheral blood, about 10 ml of it, supplied the PBMCs. CDR3 length: 14 residues. Germline V lookup: CDR1 DFQATT, CDR2 SNEGSKA (reference sequence). V dropped 3 bases and J dropped 7 bases, with 15 bases sitting between them. The J gene is TRBJ1-4, the V gene TRBV20-1, with D possibly TRBD1 on 5 matching bases. The clonotype originates from a woman aged 60-75 years with Graves' ophthalmopathy. Sequences were obtained from blood. The CDR3, as DNA: TGCAGTGCTAGGAGGGGACTCGGGGCTGAAAAACTGTTTTTT. Protein sequence: CSARRGLGAEKLFF.